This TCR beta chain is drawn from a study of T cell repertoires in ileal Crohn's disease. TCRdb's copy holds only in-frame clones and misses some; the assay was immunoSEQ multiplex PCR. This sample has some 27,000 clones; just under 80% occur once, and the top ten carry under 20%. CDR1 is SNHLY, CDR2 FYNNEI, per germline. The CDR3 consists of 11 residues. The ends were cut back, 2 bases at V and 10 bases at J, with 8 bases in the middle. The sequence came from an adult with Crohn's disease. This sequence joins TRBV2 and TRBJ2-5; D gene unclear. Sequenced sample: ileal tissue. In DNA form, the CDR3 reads TGTGCCAGCAGTGAACCGGTAGACCAGTACTTC. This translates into CASSEPVDQYF.